The 16 T cell receptor beta chains below were found in one sample sequenced in a study of blood T cell repertoires in COVID-19. TCRdb's table, derived via immunoSEQ multiplex PCR, lists solely in-frame clones and lacks some. The profile covers hundreds of thousands of clones, with 75% to 90% appearing a single time and roughly 1.1% taken by the ten largest. The sequenced material came from PBMCs or T cells enriched from blood (not recorded which). Receptors originate from a man aged 25-40 years who had recovered from COVID-19.

V and J are TRBV5-5 and TRBJ2-7, with 8 bases fitting TRBD1. V shed 4 bases, J shed 1 base, and the junction held 4 bases outside the gene matches. The CDR3 contains 14 residues. Germline V CDR1 and CDR2: SGHKS, YYEKEE (reference sequence). The DNA for the CDR3 is TGTGCCAGCAGCACCGGACAGGGTTCCTACGAGCAGTACTTC. Its translation: CASSTGQGSYEQYF.

This clone was detected only once. The V and J genes are TRBV28 and TRBJ1-2, with D possibly being TRBD1 (5 bases). CDR3 length: 12 residues. Germline V gene data show CDR1 as MDHEN and CDR2 as SYDVKM. V lost 6 bases and J 8 bases, leaving 13 bases between the germline ends. CDR3 coding DNA: TGTGCCAGCAGGCGGGGGAGTGAAGGCTACACCTTC. Protein sequence: CASRRGSEGYTF.

The chain uses TRBV19 and TRBJ2-1; 10 nucleotides line up with TRBD2. The CDR3 totals 14 residues. With 9 bases clipped from V and 7 bases from J, the junction kept 9 bases outside the gene matches. Germline V gives CDR1 LNHDA, CDR2 SQIVND (reference sequence). The CDR3 region has the DNA TGTGCCAGCACAAGCGGGAGGGCCCGGAATGAGCAGTTCTTC. Translation: CASTSGRARNEQFF. Variable domain in full (rest from reference TRBV19 and TRBJ2-1): DGGITQSPKYLFRKEGQNVTLSCEQNLNHDAMYWYRQDPGQGLRLIYYSQIVNDFQKGDIAEGYSVSREKKESFPLTVTSAQKNPTAFYLCASTSGRARNEQFFGPGTRLTVL.

The rearrangement links TRBV2 to TRBJ2-3; maybe TRBD1 (6 bases). The V end was cut by 5 bases, the J end by 6 bases, with 18 bases between. Germline V gene data show CDR1 as SNHLY and CDR2 as FYNNEI. The CDR3 runs 15 residues. Written as DNA, the CDR3 is TGTGCCAGCAGTTCACAGGGTGGAGGTTCGGATACGCAGTATTTT. It yields the protein CASSSQGGGSDTQYF.

This chain joins TRBV4-2 and TRBJ2-7, with 7 positions matching TRBD2. The CDR3 extends over 17 amino acids. CDR1 LGHNA and CDR2 YNFKEQ come from the germline V gene. The J segment lost 0 bases and the V segment lost 1 base, leaving 9 bases of the junction unmatched. CDR3 amino acids: CASSQGAGLADSYEQYF. The CDR3 DNA reads as TGTGCCAGCAGCCAAGGGGCGGGGCTAGCGGACTCCTACGAGCAGTACTTC.

The count of this clone is one. V is TRBV7-6 and J is TRBJ2-5; TRBD2 matches 11 bases. CDR3 length: 15 residues. V gave up 4 bases and J gave up 5 bases; unmatched junction bases: 6. Germline V gene lookup returns CDR1 SGHVS and CDR2 FNYEAQ. CDR3 bases: TGTGCCAGCAGCTCCCTAGCGGGAGGTCCGGAGACCCAGTACTTC. This translates into CASSSLAGGPETQYF.

The chain has TRBV28 and TRBJ2-3; no firm D call. Trimming pared 6 bases from V and 0 bases from J, leaving 10 bases between. CDR1 is MDHEN, CDR2 SYDVKM, per germline. This CDR3 region has 14 residues. The CDR3 nucleotides read TGTGCCAGCAGCTCAGCGCCTAGCACAGATACGCAGTATTTT. It specifies CASSSAPSTDTQYF.

The count of this clone is one. This chain uses TRBV19 with TRBJ1-1; the match to TRBD1 covers 7 bases. CDR1 is LNHDA, CDR2 SQIVND, per germline (reference sequence). The CDR3 contains 15 residues. V lost 4 bases and J lost 4; bases outside the gene matches: 9. The CDR3 protein is CASSKKTGLSTEAFF. The DNA for the CDR3 is TGTGCCAGTAGTAAAAAGACAGGGCTCTCCACTGAAGCTTTCTTT.

V gene TRBV10-3 combines with J gene TRBJ2-7; 11 bases align to TRBD2. The CDR3 runs 16 residues. The V segment lost 10 bases and the J segment 0 bases; nucleotides outside the gene matches: 11. CDR1 ENHRY and CDR2 SYGVKD come from the germline V gene. The CDR3 spells CATGTSGTSGSYEQYF. CDR3 bases: TGTGCCACGGGAACCTCCGGGACTAGCGGCTCCTACGAGCAGTACTTC.

The chain uses TRBV5-1 and TRBJ2-5; TRBD1 agrees at 9 bases. The ends lost 4 bases at V and 1 base at J; junction bases unmatched: 20. CDR3 length equals 20 residues. Germline loops: CDR1 SGHRS, CDR2 YFSETQ. CDR3 sequence: CASSPGAGGTGLGGQETQYF. For the CDR3, the DNA is TGCGCCAGCAGCCCCGGGGCTGGGGGGACAGGGCTTGGGGGCCAAGAGACCCAGTACTTC.

This chain connects TRBV6-5 to TRBJ1-1; 9 nucleotides agree with TRBD1. The germline gives CDR1 MNHEY, CDR2 SVGAGI. The V and J ends lost 6 bases and 4 bases, in that order; junction bases with no gene match: 3. CDR3 size: 13 residues. CDR3 protein: CASRTGGGTEAFF. Here the CDR3 DNA reads TGTGCCAGCAGGACAGGGGGTGGCACTGAAGCTTTCTTT.

The chain employs TRBV7-6 and TRBJ2-3; 7 nucleotides line up with TRBD2. Germline V gene sequence: CDR1 SGHVS, CDR2 FNYEAQ. Trimming at V came to 1 base and at J to 2 bases, leaving 3 bases not matched to a gene. The CDR3 loop spans 15 amino acids. CDR3 coding DNA: TGTGCCAGCAGCTTAGGGGACTATAACACAGATACGCAGTATTTT. This translates into CASSLGDYNTDTQYF.

The chain recombines TRBV28 with TRBJ2-1; no clear D. This CDR3 comprises 14 residues. CDR1 is MDHEN, CDR2 SYDVKM, per germline. Trimming took off 5 bases at V and 0 bases at J, with 8 bases between the two ends. The CDR3 DNA follows: TGTGCCAGCAGTCGACCGGGCTCCTACAATGAGCAGTTCTTC. It yields the protein CASSRPGSYNEQFF.

This rearrangement joins TRBV6-4 to TRBJ2-1, with TRBD1 identical over 11 bases. Trimming removed 3 bases from V and 7 bases from J; junction bases left unmatched: 5. This CDR3 has 15 residues. Germline loops: CDR1 MRHNA, CDR2 SNTAGT. Here the CDR3 reads CASSEAGTGGNEQFF. CDR3 sequence (DNA): TGTGCCAGCAGTGAAGCCGGGACAGGGGGTAATGAGCAGTTCTTC.

This sequence joins TRBV18 and TRBJ1-2, with 9 positions matching TRBD1. With 4 bases clipped from V and 10 bases from J, the junction kept 13 bases outside the gene matches. This CDR3 is 15 amino acids long. The V gene's germline CDR1 is KGHSH and CDR2 LQKENI. Here the CDR3 DNA reads TGTGCCAGCTCACTGAAACCGGGACAGGGATCTGTCTACACCTTC. Amino acid sequence: CASSLKPGQGSVYTF.

This chain joins TRBV5-1 and TRBJ1-1, with 9 bases matching TRBD1. V shed 4 bases, J shed 4 bases, and the junction held 5 bases outside the gene matches. From germline, CDR1 is SGHRS and CDR2 YFSETQ. The CDR3 has 14 amino acids. This CDR3 reads CASSVGQGLTEAFF. DNA of the CDR3: TGCGCCAGCAGCGTTGGACAGGGGCTCACTGAAGCTTTCTTT.